These 29 T cell receptor beta chains were sequenced from one sample in a study of Graves' ophthalmopathy and Graves' hyperthyroidism. RNA transcripts yielded amplified TCR beta CDR3 regions. Following a first-round RT-PCR that used HTBI primers, a second-round multiplex PCR was carried out. TCRdb re-analysed the multiplex PCR reads in MiXCR, keeping a single row per CDR3 protein. The sample shows some 360,000 distinct CDR3 sequences, roughly a sixth of them seen only once. The sample was peripheral blood. The source of these receptors is an adult woman with stable Graves' hyperthyroidism.

This clonotype was picked up many times. The chain links TRBV30 to TRBJ2-2; 11 bases map to TRBD1. The V segment lost 4 bases and the J segment 4 bases; nucleotides outside the gene matches: 5. The germline V gene encodes CDR1 GTSNPN and CDR2 SVGIG (reference sequence). The CDR3 runs to 15 residues. The DNA of the CDR3 is TGTGCCTGGACAACCGGGACAGGGGGCACCGGGGAGCTGTTTTTT. Translating gives CAWTTGTGGTGELFF.

This clonotype occurred many times. The chain joins TRBV19 to TRBJ1-5; no definite D call. This CDR3 is 13 amino acids long. V lost 4 bases and J 6 bases, leaving 10 bases between the germline ends. CDR1 is LNHDA and CDR2 is SQIVND in the germline V gene (reference sequence). CDR3 sequence (DNA): TGTGCCAGTAGTACCCTTTCTGGTCAGCCCCAGCATTTT. Protein sequence: CASSTLSGQPQHF.

This chain connects TRBV7-9 to TRBJ2-5; D gene uncertain. Germline V gene data show CDR1 as SEHNR and CDR2 as FQNEAQ (reference sequence). The ends were cut back, 1 base at V and 9 bases at J, with 18 bases in the middle. The length of the CDR3 is 15 residues. CDR3 sequence: CASSLVSRTLSSQYF. The CDR3 bases are TGTGCCAGCAGCTTAGTTTCGAGGACGTTGTCGTCCCAGTACTTC.

There are a few counts of this clonotype. The chain joins TRBV11-2 to TRBJ1-1; 7 nucleotides agree with TRBD1. V lost 1 base to trimming and J lost 3 bases; unmatched junction nucleotides: 17. The CDR3 contains 19 residues. The V gene's germline CDR1 is SGHAT and CDR2 FQNNGV. CDR3 protein: CASSLVYQDRESWYTEAFF. CDR3 bases: TGTGCCAGCAGCTTAGTTTACCAAGACAGGGAGAGTTGGTACACTGAAGCTTTCTTT.

This clonotype was recorded many times. The V and J genes are TRBV24-1 and TRBJ1-5; unclear D gene. V was cut by 3 bases and J by 6 bases, with 8 bases left in between. CDR1 and CDR2 (germline): KGHDR, SFDVKD. CDR3 length: 13 residues. The CDR3 DNA reads as TGTGCCACCAGTGATCGCTGGGGTCAGCCCCAGCATTTT. Its translation is CATSDRWGQPQHF.

This clonotype was counted at least ten times. The chain carries TRBV7-2 and TRBJ2-7; D unresolved. The CDR3 covers 12 residues. V lost 2 bases, J lost 1 base, and 3 bases lay in between. Germline V gene data show CDR1 as SGHTA and CDR2 as FQGNSA. CDR3 coding DNA: TGTGCCAGCAGCTTACAGTCCTACGAGCAGTACTTC. This sequence encodes CASSLQSYEQYF.

This clonotype was counted at least ten times. The chain uses TRBV4-2 and TRBJ2-7; 8 nucleotides agree with TRBD2. V lost 6 bases and J lost 4; bases outside the gene matches: 8. Germline lookup yields CDR1 LGHNA and CDR2 YNFKEQ. There are 14 residues in the CDR3. The CDR3 DNA reads TGTGCCAGCAGAACGTCGGGGGGGGCTTACGAGCAGTACTTC. Its protein product is CASRTSGGAYEQYF.

This clonotype appeared many times. The rearrangement uses TRBV12-3 or TRBV12-4 and TRBJ2-3; 9 bases are a match to TRBD2. The V and J ends lost 3 bases and 0 bases, in that order; junction bases with no gene match: 10. CDR3 length equals 18 residues. The CDR3 loop reads CASSFSSGVTSSTDTQYF. CDR3 coding DNA: TGTGCCAGCAGTTTCTCTAGCGGGGTCACCTCTAGCACAGATACGCAGTATTTT.

The chain uses TRBV7-9 and TRBJ1-1; 7 bases agree with TRBD1. The CDR3 contains 15 residues. Germline trimming cut 3 bases from V and 1 base from J; bases unmatched to any gene: 5. CDR1 SEHNR and CDR2 FQNEAQ come from the germline V gene (reference sequence). The CDR3 DNA is TGTGCCAGCAGCTTTCAAGGGACAGAGAACACTGAAGCTTTCTTT. This codes for CASSFQGTENTEAFF. Full variable domain (remainder filled in from reference TRBV7-9 and TRBJ1-1): DTGVSQNPRHKITKRGQNVTFRCDPISEHNRLYWYRQTLGQGPEFLTYFQNEAQLEKSRLLSDRFSAERPKGSFSTLEIQRTEQGDSAMYLCASSFQGTENTEAFFGQGTRLTVV.

This clonotype appeared many times. The chain uses TRBV7-2 and TRBJ2-4; 7 nucleotides agree with TRBD1. From germline, CDR1 is SGHTA and CDR2 FQGNSA. J lost 7 bases, V lost 4 bases, and 16 bases had no gene match. The CDR3 totals 17 residues. The CDR3 protein is CASSYRQGTKPRNIQYF. The CDR3 DNA sequence: TGTGCCAGCAGCTACCGACAGGGAACCAAGCCCCGGAACATTCAGTACTTC.

This clonotype was counted ten times or more. The chain couples TRBV4-2 to TRBJ1-1; D is undetermined. V gave up 4 bases and J gave up 1 base, with 28 bases separating them. Per the germline V gene, CDR1 is LGHNA and CDR2 is YNFKEQ. CDR3 length: 20 residues. As DNA, the CDR3 is TGTGCCAGCAGCCGAACTACCTGGGGTTTGGCGGGAATTGGGAACACTGAAGCTTTCTTT. It translates to CASSRTTWGLAGIGNTEAFF.

This clonotype was detected ten times or more. The chain employs TRBV9 and TRBJ2-5; D remains ambiguous. CDR3 size: 13 residues. Trimming shortened V by 2 bases and J by 4 bases, and 9 bases separated the two germline ends. Germline values: CDR1 SGDLS, CDR2 YYNGEE. The CDR3 region is CASSVQGPETQYF. The CDR3 DNA reads TGTGCCAGCAGCGTCCAAGGGCCAGAGACCCAGTACTTC.

This clonotype showed up many times. This chain joins TRBV29-1 and TRBJ2-7; 8 bases are a match to TRBD2. Germline lookup yields CDR1 SQVTM and CDR2 ANQGSEA. This CDR3 has 14 residues. Unmatched junction bases numbered 12, after V lost 7 bases and J lost 4 bases. In DNA, the CDR3 is TGCAGCGCAACCTCCGGGACTAGTGGGTACGAGCAGTACTTC. It yields the protein CSATSGTSGYEQYF.

This clonotype came up many times. CDR3 bases: TGTGCCAGCCATGGGGCCGAGTGGGACCAAGAGACCCAGTACTTC. Its protein is CASHGAEWDQETQYF. The rearrangement uses TRBV28 and TRBJ2-5; D might be TRBD1 (5 bases). The CDR3 covers 15 residues. Germline assignment: CDR1 MDHEN and CDR2 SYDVKM. Trimming removed 8 bases at V and 0 bases at J, with 16 bases between.

This clonotype was found many times. The J gene is TRBJ1-5, the V gene TRBV29-1; D call uncertain. Germline CDR1 SQVTM, CDR2 ANQGSEA. V was clipped by 3 bases and J by 2 bases, with 8 bases between them. The length of the CDR3 is 13 residues. CDR3 in amino acids: CSVDSLGNQPQHF. CDR3 bases: TGCAGCGTTGATAGTCTAGGCAATCAGCCCCAGCATTTT.

This clonotype occurred many times. The CDR3 spells CASSLAHSYEQYF. The CDR3 DNA reads as TGTGCCAGCAGCTTGGCGCACTCCTACGAGCAGTACTTC. V usage is TRBV5-5 and J usage is TRBJ2-7; D gene uncertain. Germline V CDR1 and CDR2: SGHKS, YYEKEE (reference sequence). This CDR3 contains 13 residues. V was clipped by 0 bases and J by 0 bases, with 4 bases between them. Based on the CDR3 plus reference TRBV5-5 and TRBJ2-7, the full variable domain is DAGVTQSPTHLIKTRGQQVTLRCSPISGHKSVSWYQQVLGQGPQFIFQYYEKEERGRGNFPDRFSARQFPNYSSELNVNALLLGDSALYLCASSLAHSYEQYFGPGTRLTVT.

In regard to this clonotype: A much larger clone lies one base from this, so it may be a read error. The chain links TRBV5-4 to TRBJ1-3; 8 nucleotides match TRBD1. Germline V gene data show CDR1 as SGHNT and CDR2 as YYREEE (reference sequence). The CDR3 sequence is 15 residues long. V gave up 2 bases and J gave up 4 bases; unmatched junction bases: 5. CDR3 residues: CASSFNRGFGNTIYF. The CDR3 coding sequence is TGTGCCAGCAGCTTCAACAGGGGGTTCGGAAACACCATATATTTT.

Turning to this clonotype: Lacking the conserved final phenylalanine or tryptophan, this CDR3 likely reflects a read error. V is TRBV7-9 and J is TRBJ2-7; D uncertain. Deletions cut 3 bases from V and 3 bases from J, with 3 bases between. There are 11 residues in the CDR3. Germline V lookup: CDR1 SEHNR, CDR2 FQNEAQ (reference sequence). CDR3 sequence reads: CASSFSYEQYL. CDR3 coding DNA: TGTGCCAGCAGCTTTAGCTACGAGCAGTACCTC.

This clonotype was detected many times. This chain uses TRBV6-1 with TRBJ2-6; TRBD1 might be the D (6 bases). With 4 bases removed from V and 0 bases from J, the gap between germline ends came to 7 bases. Germline-derived CDR1 and CDR2 are MNHNS and SASEGT. The CDR3 length is 15 residues. The DNA of the CDR3 is TGTGCCAGCAGTGGACAGGTCTCTGGGGCCAACGTCCTGACTTTC. Residues: CASSGQVSGANVLTF.

This clonotype was picked up many times. J is TRBJ1-2 and V is TRBV20-1; perhaps TRBD1 as D (6 bases). This CDR3 comprises 13 residues. V was trimmed by 5 bases and J by 2 bases, leaving 12 bases between them. The germline V gene has CDR1 DFQATT and CDR2 SNEGSKA (reference sequence). CDR3 region: CSAHDRQNYGYTF. As DNA, the CDR3 is TGCAGTGCTCACGACAGGCAGAACTATGGCTACACCTTC.

This clonotype was observed a handful of times. The V gene is TRBV7-2, the J gene TRBJ1-6; D is ambiguous. V lost 5 bases, J lost 8 bases, and 16 bases lay in between. The CDR3 sequence is 15 residues long. The germline CDR1 and CDR2 sequences are SGHTA and FQGNSA. CDR3 nucleotides: TGTGCCAGCAGCGTACCAACAGAGTTTCATTCACCCCTCCACTTT. It specifies CASSVPTEFHSPLHF. Full variable domain (missing parts from reference TRBV7-2 and TRBJ1-6): GAGVSQSPSNKVTEKGKDVELRCDPISGHTALYWYRQSLGQGLEFLIYFQGNSAPDKSGLPSDRFSAERTGGSVSTLTIQRTQQEDSAVYLCASSVPTEFHSPLHFGNGTRLTVT.

The CDR3 nucleotides read TGTGCCAGCAGTTCCTTCACAGGGATCACCTTC. Translating gives CASSSFTGITF. The V and J genes are TRBV5-8 and TRBJ1-2; possibly TRBD1 for D (6 bases). The CDR3 length is 11 residues. Germline V gene lookup returns CDR1 SGHTS and CDR2 YDEGEE. Trimming stripped 5 bases from V and 13 bases from J, with 15 bases between.

In this sample, this clonotype turned up once. V usage is TRBV13 and J usage is TRBJ2-7, with TRBD1 matching over 8 bases. Germline CDR1 is PRHDT and CDR2 is FYEKMQ (reference sequence). The J segment lost 1 base and the V segment lost 4 bases, leaving 6 bases of the junction unmatched. This CDR3 contains 15 residues. As DNA, the CDR3 is TGTGCCAGCAGCTCCGGGACAGGACGGTCCTACGAGCAGTACTTC. Its translation is CASSSGTGRSYEQYF.

This clonotype was recorded at least ten times. The genes are TRBV20-1 and TRBJ1-1, with D perhaps matching TRBD1 (6 bases). This CDR3 is built from 16 residues. Trimming removed 0 bases at V and 3 bases at J, with 17 bases between. Per the germline V gene, CDR1 is DFQATT and CDR2 is SNEGSKA (reference sequence). The CDR3 loop reads CSARDVMGGYDTEAFF. CDR3 nucleotides: TGCAGTGCTAGAGACGTGATGGGGGGCTACGACACTGAAGCTTTCTTT.

The CDR3 spells CASSYSSGNEQYF. CDR3 DNA: TGTGCCAGCAGTTACTCCTCGGGGAACGAGCAGTACTTC. This chain links TRBV6-5 with TRBJ2-7; TRBD2 might be the D (5 bases). The CDR3 is 13 amino acids. Germline V gene lookup returns CDR1 MNHEY and CDR2 SVGAGI. Trimming removed 0 bases from V and 5 bases from J, with 8 bases in between.

This clonotype has ten or more counts. The CDR3 sequence is CASSQDYFATYEQYF. CDR3 nucleotide sequence: TGTGCCAGCAGCCAAGACTACTTTGCCACCTACGAGCAGTACTTC. V usage is TRBV4-2 and J usage is TRBJ2-7; no reliable D call. CDR3 length: 15 amino acids. V lost 0 bases, J lost 2 bases, and 11 bases lay in between. The germline V gene has CDR1 LGHNA and CDR2 YNFKEQ.

This clonotype occurred many times. The rearrangement joins TRBV6-5 to TRBJ1-1; 10 bases map to TRBD1. V was clipped by 2 bases and J by 5 bases; unmatched bases: 5. Germline CDR1 MNHEY, CDR2 SVGAGI. The CDR3 contains 15 residues. The DNA for the CDR3 is TGTGCCAGCAGTTACGCGACAGGGGGCTTGACTGAAGCTTTCTTT. This encodes CASSYATGGLTEAFF.

This chain uses TRBV2 with TRBJ2-7, with 7 nucleotides matching TRBD2. CDR3 length equals 17 residues. CDR1 is SNHLY, CDR2 FYNNEI, per germline. The trim removed 6 bases at V and 1 base at J, leaving 15 bases unmatched. For the CDR3, the DNA is TGTGCCAGCAGGTCGACTAGCAATGAAGAAGGGTCCTACGAGCAGTACTTC. Translated, it gives CASRSTSNEEGSYEQYF.

This clonotype was detected a few times. Given the absence of the conserved phenylalanine or tryptophan at the CDR3 end, a read error is likely. The gene calls are TRBV7-9 and TRBJ1-1; TRBD1 might be the D (5 bases). Between the trimmed V and J ends, which lost 3 bases and 0 bases, there was a span of 8 bases. The germline V gene has CDR1 SEHNR and CDR2 FQNEAQ (reference sequence). This CDR3 has 14 residues. CDR3 protein: CASSFQGLNTEAFL. The DNA for the CDR3 is TGTGCCAGCAGCTTCCAGGGCTTGAACACTGAAGCTTTCCTT.